This T cell receptor (beta chain) was observed in a study of radiotherapy plus CTLA-4 blockade in lung cancer. Worth noting for this clone: The antigen remains undetermined.

Study-wide results and limits: Researchers report tumor-derived TCR clones expanding in blood after radiotherapy plus ipilimumab.

The CDR3 sequence is 13 residues long. Germline CDR1 is WSHSY and CDR2 is SAAADI. Between the trimmed V and J ends, which lost 8 bases and 5 bases, there was a span of 15 bases. This table comes from immunoSEQ multiplex PCR, and its TCRdb copy is limited to in-frame clones, with some not included. The sample contains approximately 94,000 clones, roughly 80% of which appear only once. This clonotype was obtained from a human donor with non-small cell lung cancer that progressed on radiotherapy plus ipilimumab. This sequence joins TRBV10-2 and TRBJ2-5, with a possible D match to TRBD1 (6 bases). The material was peripheral blood, obtained from a patient treated with radiotherapy plus ipilimumab. In DNA form, the CDR3 reads TGCGCCAGCGCAGGGGCCTATAGGGAGACCCAGTACTTC. Translated, it gives CASAGAYRETQYF.